One sample yielded the 8 T cell receptor beta chains listed below, sequenced in a study of cytomegalovirus exposure and HLA in healthy donors. The study ran its PCR with 60 Vbeta and 13 Jbeta primers. The table came from immunoSEQ multiplex PCR; TCRdb's copy has only in-frame clones and leaves some out. The sample lists under 110,000 clones; under 80% were seen once. Source material: PBMCs. The receptors derive from a man aged 35 to 55 in good health and CMV-seronegative.

The table lists this clone with a few counts. V usage is TRBV5-1 and J usage is TRBJ1-1; 7 bases line up with TRBD1. V gave up 4 bases and J gave up 0 bases; unmatched junction bases: 6. The CDR3 is 15 amino acids. Germline CDR1 is SGHRS and CDR2 is YFSETQ. CDR3 coding DNA: TGCGCCAGCAGCGAAACAGGGGCCATGAACACTGAAGCTTTCTTT. Its protein is CASSETGAMNTEAFF.

DNA for the CDR3: TGTGCCAGCAGCTTAAGACAGACAGATACGCAGTATTTT. Protein: CASSLRQTDTQYF. The chain couples TRBV7-2 to TRBJ2-3, with a tentative D call TRBD1 (5 bases). V lost 2 bases to trimming and J lost 3 bases, with 6 bases between them. The CDR3 has 13 amino acids. Per the germline V gene, CDR1 is SGHTA and CDR2 is FQGNSA.

This clone showed up just once. This CDR3 reads CASRGQGSNQPQHF. In DNA, the CDR3 is TGTGCCAGCAGGGGACAGGGAAGCAATCAGCCCCAGCATTTT. J is TRBJ1-5 and V is TRBV2, with TRBD1 matching over 9 bases. CDR3 length equals 14 residues. Per germline, CDR1 SNHLY and CDR2 FYNNEI. Unmatched junction bases numbered 1, after V lost 6 bases and J lost 1 base.

The CDR3 spells CASSFLAGETQYF. The DNA of the CDR3 is TGCGCCAGCAGCTTTCTAGCGGGGGAAACGCAGTATTTT. The V and J genes are TRBV5-1 and TRBJ2-3, with TRBD2 matching over 10 bases. V lost 2 bases to trimming and J lost 9 bases; unmatched junction nucleotides: 3. Germline CDR1 reads SGHRS; CDR2 reads YFSETQ. The CDR3 is made up of 13 amino acids.

The chain has TRBV5-4 and TRBJ2-3, with TRBD2 identical over 11 bases. The germline CDR1 and CDR2 sequences are SGHNT and YYREEE (reference sequence). The CDR3 is made up of 15 amino acids. J lost 4 bases, V lost 2 bases, and 3 bases had no gene match. CDR3 sequence: CASSFLAGGPDTQYF. Written as DNA, the CDR3 is TGTGCCAGCAGCTTCCTAGCGGGGGGACCAGATACGCAGTATTTT.

This clone appeared a few times. CDR3 in amino acids: CASSLRAGTTEKLFF. CDR3 in DNA: TGTGCCAGCAGCCTACGTGCCGGGACAACTGAAAAACTGTTTTTT. The chain joins TRBV7-2 to TRBJ1-4; possible D gene TRBD1, 6 bases. Per germline, CDR1 SGHTA and CDR2 FQGNSA. V dropped 5 bases and J dropped 7 bases, with 17 bases sitting between them. The CDR3 is 15 residues long. The whole variable domain, filled in from reference TRBV7-2 and TRBJ1-4, reads GAGVSQSPSNKVTEKGKDVELRCDPISGHTALYWYRQSLGQGLEFLIYFQGNSAPDKSGLPSDRFSAERTGGSVSTLTIQRTQQEDSAVYLCASSLRAGTTEKLFFGSGTQLSVL.

The chain uses TRBV2 and TRBJ1-4; tentative D call: TRBD1 (6 bases). Germline V gene lookup returns CDR1 SNHLY and CDR2 FYNNEI. The CDR3 extends over 13 amino acids. Trimming stripped 8 bases from V and 8 bases from J, with 15 bases between. The CDR3 protein is CASGRDNREKLFF. The CDR3 region has the DNA TGTGCCAGCGGCAGGGACAATCGGGAAAAACTGTTTTTT.

The chain uses TRBV18 and TRBJ1-1; D remains ambiguous. Per germline, CDR1 KGHSH and CDR2 LQKENI. The length of the CDR3 is 14 residues. Trimming removed 1 base from V and 0 bases from J, with 6 bases in between. CDR3 nucleotides: TGTGCCAGCTCACCACAGGAGATGAACACTGAAGCTTTCTTT. Protein sequence: CASSPQEMNTEAFF.